The text below deals with one TCR beta chain. Its target is not known. The authors made the TRB cDNA libraries by 5' RACE using UMI labels. TCRdb reprocessed the 5' RACE reads and stores each CDR3 protein as one record, lacking DNA. The repertoire table contains tens of thousands of distinct CDR3 sequences. The germline CDR1 and CDR2 sequences are LNHNV and YYDKDF (reference sequence). This CDR3 is built from 15 residues. The sample comes from a study of CXCR3-negative and CXCR3-positive naive CD8 T cells. For the study at large: Each library gave roughly 1.4 +/- 0.3 million of some 150 million TRB reads.

Study outcomes and limitations: TCR strength was inferred from TRB CDR3 properties, while surface CD5 was comparable between naive subsets. Whereas both naive subsets had comparably high diversity, memory CD8+ cells had much lower diversity.

Sequenced material: memory CD8+ T cells from blood. The V gene is TRBV15, the J gene TRBJ2-6. This receptor was taken from a human donor in good health. Some clones in this sample may be carry-over from other donors' samples. This CDR3 reads CATSRARSGANVLTF.